This note documents a single TCR beta chain sequence. No antigen is known for it. The data stem from a study of cytomegalovirus exposure and HLA in healthy donors. The study's findings and limits: Later examination showed HLA-associated TCR beta chains had greater clonal expansion than equally common others.

Germline trimming cut 5 bases from V and 4 bases from J; bases unmatched to any gene: 4. Germline-derived CDR1 and CDR2 are SGHAT and FQNNGV. The CDR3 is made up of 13 amino acids. The PCR was carried out with 60 Vbeta primers and 13 Jbeta primers. Sequencing used immunoSEQ multiplex PCR; TCRdb keeps in-frame clones, though not all of them. The sample has around 140,000 clones; roughly 73% are singletons. Source material: PBMCs. The genes are TRBV11-2 and TRBJ2-5; TRBD1 matches 7 bases. The receptor's source is a male donor in good health and CMV-seronegative. The CDR3 bases are TGTGCCAGCAGCCGGGGACAGCGAGAGACCCAGTACTTC. As protein: CASSRGQRETQYF.